These 16 T cell receptor beta chains came from one sample sequenced in a study of T-cell memory formation after mild COVID-19. MiXCR, applied by TCRdb to the 5' RACE reads, yields one record per CDR3 protein. The data contain fewer than 150,000 distinct CDR3 sequences, about a fifth of them seen just once; the ten biggest clones take up under 50%. Input material: PBMCs or a T cell subset sorted from them (not recorded which). These receptors came from a man younger than 35 who had mild COVID-19 (a few samples of this study predate the infection). Cell type and time point are not known.

This clonotype was counted a few times. The V and J genes are TRBV12-3 or TRBV12-4 and TRBJ2-5; D not resolved. V lost 6 bases to trimming and J lost 1 base, with 12 bases between them. The CDR3 consists of 14 residues. This chain's CDR3 is CASRPRWGQETQYF. For the CDR3, the DNA is TGTGCCAGCAGGCCCCGCTGGGGCCAAGAGACCCAGTACTTC.

This chain links TRBV9 with TRBJ2-3, with D perhaps TRBD2 (6 bases). Trimming pared 3 bases from V and 5 bases from J, leaving 19 bases between. Germline CDR1 SGDLS, CDR2 YYNGEE. The CDR3 sequence is 16 residues long. CDR3 nucleotides: TGTGCCAGCAGCGACTCTGTTGGGGAGGCGGGAGATACGCAGTATTTT. Its translation is CASSDSVGEAGDTQYF.

The V and J genes are TRBV4-1 and TRBJ2-3; D call uncertain. Germline CDR1 and CDR2: MGHRA and YSYEKL. This CDR3 has 13 residues. Trimming left V 0 bases short and J 9 bases short, with 10 bases between. In DNA form, the CDR3 reads TGCGCCAGCAGCCAAGACTGGGGTAAGACGCAGTATTTT. It encodes CASSQDWGKTQYF.

V usage is TRBV7-9 and J usage is TRBJ2-7; TRBD2 matches 8 bases. This CDR3 is built from 14 residues. Germline V lookup: CDR1 SEHNR, CDR2 FQNEAQ (reference sequence). After removal of 8 bases from V and 2 bases from J, the junction contained 8 bases not matched to a gene. The CDR3 region has the DNA TGTGCCAGCGCGGGGGGCCTGGATCCCTACGAGCAGTACGTC. As protein: CASAGGLDPYEQYV.

This clonotype was observed a few times. V usage is TRBV6-4 and J usage is TRBJ2-3; TRBD1 aligns across 8 bases. CDR1 is MRHNA, CDR2 SNTAGT, per germline. CDR3 size: 14 residues. V shed 6 bases and J 4 bases; nucleotides not matched to a gene: 6. CDR3 amino acids: CASRQGGVSDTQYF. DNA of the CDR3: TGTGCCAGCAGACAGGGGGGAGTTTCAGATACGCAGTATTTT.

This clonotype appeared a few times. V usage is TRBV27 and J usage is TRBJ2-7; D ambiguous. Germline V gives CDR1 MNHEY, CDR2 SMNVEV (reference sequence). This CDR3 has 13 residues. V gave up 3 bases and J gave up 6 bases, with 12 bases separating them. Here the CDR3 DNA reads TGTGCCAGCAGTTTTAAAAGGGCGCGCGAGCAGTACTTC. Residues: CASSFKRAREQYF.

Ten or more counts support this clonotype. CDR3 nucleotides: TGTGCCAGCAGTGACAGGGGGCACACCGGGGAGCTGTTTTTT. It specifies CASSDRGHTGELFF. The chain combines TRBV25-1 with TRBJ2-2; TRBD1 matches at 8 bases. Looked up from germline, CDR1 is MGHDK and CDR2 is SYGVNS. J gave up 3 bases and V 3 bases, and 0 bases lay outside the gene matches. The CDR3 runs to 14 residues. The variable domain in full, completed from reference TRBV25-1 and TRBJ2-2, reads EADIYQTPRYLVIGTGKKITLECSQTMGHDKMYWYQQDPGMELHLIHYSYGVNSTEKGDLSSESTVSRIRTEHFPLTLESARPSHTSQYLCASSDRGHTGELFFGEGSRLTVL.

The chain combines TRBV6-2 or TRBV6-3 with TRBJ2-7; TRBD1 aligns across 9 bases. This CDR3 has 13 amino acids. The germline V gene has CDR1 MNHEY and CDR2 SVGEGT. After removal of 6 bases from V and 11 bases from J, the junction contained 11 bases not matched to a gene. CDR3 in amino acids: CASSSTGGTAEYF. CDR3 DNA: TGTGCCAGCAGCTCTACAGGGGGCACTGCCGAGTACTTC.

This rearrangement joins TRBV7-9 to TRBJ1-4; no reliable D call. V gave up 5 bases and J gave up 7 bases, with 23 bases separating them. The CDR3 runs 17 residues. Germline V CDR1 and CDR2: SEHNR, FQNEAQ (reference sequence). In nucleotides, the CDR3 is TGTGCCAGCAGCCTTAGTCGTGGTCTGGAGTACCCTGAAAAACTGTTTTTT. The encoded protein is CASSLSRGLEYPEKLFF.

This clonotype was seen more than once but under ten times. The chain is built from TRBV7-2 and TRBJ2-3; D is uncertain. CDR1 and CDR2 (germline): SGHTA, FQGNSA. The CDR3 runs to 13 residues. V was trimmed by 5 bases and J by 6 bases, leaving 12 bases between them. The CDR3 loop is CASSAGPGDTQYF. The CDR3 DNA reads as TGTGCCAGCAGCGCCGGGCCCGGGGATACGCAGTATTTT.

This clonotype appeared a few times. This rearrangement joins TRBV7-9 to TRBJ1-2; D uncertain. The CDR3 is 13 amino acids. V gave up 1 base and J gave up 2 bases, with 5 bases separating them. Looked up from germline, CDR1 is SEHNR and CDR2 is FQNEAQ (reference sequence). The CDR3 loop is CASSLEQNYGYTF. The CDR3 nucleotides are TGTGCCAGCAGCTTAGAACAGAACTATGGCTACACCTTC. Full variable domain (missing parts from reference TRBV7-9 and TRBJ1-2): DTGVSQNPRHKITKRGQNVTFRCDPISEHNRLYWYRQTLGQGPEFLTYFQNEAQLEKSRLLSDRFSAERPKGSFSTLEIQRTEQGDSAMYLCASSLEQNYGYTFGSGTRLTVV.

The CDR3 nucleotides read TGCGCCAGCAGCACGACAGGGAGTACTGAAGCTTTCTTT. Protein product: CASSTTGSTEAFF. The V and J genes are TRBV4-1 and TRBJ1-1, with 7 bases lining up with TRBD1. Germline-derived CDR1 and CDR2 are MGHRA and YSYEKL. This CDR3 is built from 13 residues. V shed 5 bases and J 5 bases; nucleotides not matched to a gene: 5.

The chain combines TRBV5-1 with TRBJ2-5; D perhaps matches TRBD2 (7 bases). Germline loops: CDR1 SGHRS, CDR2 YFSETQ. The V and J ends lost 7 bases and 5 bases respectively, with 24 bases between them. This CDR3 contains 16 residues. The CDR3 here is CASSPITGGGQETQYF. For the CDR3, the DNA is TGCGCCAGCTCTCCCATCACGGGGGGCGGGCAGGAGACCCAGTACTTC.

The table lists this clonotype with a few counts. The CDR3 region has the DNA TGCGCCAGCAGGCGGGACCGAAAGCAGTACAATGAGCAGTTCTTC. This gives the protein CASRRDRKQYNEQFF. The J gene is TRBJ2-1, the V gene TRBV4-3, with D perhaps matching TRBD2 (6 bases). The germline CDR1 and CDR2 sequences are LGHNA and YSLEER. This CDR3 region has 15 residues. Trimming removed 6 bases at V and 4 bases at J, with 16 bases between.

The gene calls are TRBV6-5 and TRBJ2-1; 8 bases are shared with TRBD2. CDR1 is MNHEY and CDR2 is SVGAGI in the germline V gene. The CDR3 sequence is 17 residues long. With V trimmed by 2 bases and J by 0 bases, 6 bases remained unmatched. The CDR3: CASSYTAGGASYNEQFF. The DNA for the CDR3 is TGTGCCAGCAGTTACACGGCCGGGGGGGCCTCCTACAATGAGCAGTTCTTC.

The chain links TRBV9 to TRBJ1-3, with 8 bases that match TRBD1. The J segment lost 1 base and the V segment lost 4 bases, leaving 7 bases of the junction unmatched. The CDR3 spans 16 residues. CDR1 and CDR2 (germline): SGDLS, YYNGEE. CDR3 nucleotide sequence: TGTGCCAGCAGCCCATTCCAGGGGGCGTCTGGAAACACCATATATTTT. As protein: CASSPFQGASGNTIYF.